Listed below are T cell receptor beta chains from one sample, sequenced in a study of T cells in Graves' hyperthyroidism and ophthalmopathy. TCRdb analysed the multiplex PCR reads with MiXCR anew, one entry per CDR3 protein. This table has approximately 600,000 distinct CDR3 sequences, 14% appearing once. Sequences were obtained from blood. The receptors were sampled from a woman aged 25 to 39 with Graves' hyperthyroidism that later progressed to Graves' ophthalmopathy. Each CDR3 is given with its conserved first and last residue.

V gene	CDR3 protein
TRBV6-1	CASKESSNYGYTF
TRBV7-3	CASSRSRTDRYQYF
TRBV30	CAWSVSASLRQPQHF
TRBV20-1	CSAQASGRIYEQFF
TRBV28	CASRLRHQNQPQHF
TRBV12-3/TRBV12-4	CASRPTIEETQYF
TRBV6-2/TRBV6-3	CASRQGNYNEQLF
TRBV19	CASSSGTGGYGYTF
TRBV4-1	CASSQGTGTGELFF
TRBV28	CASSFGQGALYGYTF
TRBV2	CASRVTGGHTEAFF
TRBV28	CASSSTKTYEGTQYF
TRBV20-1	CSAGRQGTGELFF
TRBV29-1	CSGWEGGTEAFF
TRBV3-1	CASTPSTWGRYTGELFF
TRBV12-3/TRBV12-4	CASSLYLKTLYEQYF
TRBV9	CASSPQGGGLAGYNEQFF
TRBV20-1	CSARDPSGSYEQYF
TRBV30	CAWSVAGGTMGQYF
TRBV20-1	CSAEAGGLAFF
TRBV7-8	CASSQNYLAETNTGELFF
TRBV2	CASSEAGLNTEAFF
TRBV19	CASSVHPGQASYEQYF
TRBV19	CASSTREGSTQYF
TRBV24-1	CAISELAGVNEQFF
TRBV27	CASSYTGYMNTEAFF